The 4 T cell receptor beta chains presented below share a single source sample, sequenced in a study of post-analysis software for immune sequencing data. Their recognized antigens are unknown. TCR beta cDNA libraries included unique molecular identifiers. TCRdb re-analysed the PCR reads in MiXCR, keeping a single row per CDR3 protein. The sample yields approximately 730,000 distinct CDR3 sequences, roughly 50% seen once. Study conclusions and caveats: TRBV5-6, TRBV5-1 and TRBV20-1 were among 4 or 5 TRBV segments more frequent in patients than controls.

The sample was blood. The receptors shown here come from a girl aged 10-17 years with multiple sclerosis.

The V call is TRBV7-9, the J call TRBJ1-2; weak D call: TRBD1 (6 bases). The CDR3 is made up of 15 amino acids. Germline CDR1 is SEHNR and CDR2 is FQNEAQ (reference sequence). Trimming took off 5 bases at V and 1 base at J, with 14 bases between the two ends. CDR3 sequence: CASSPPQGRNYGYTF. For the CDR3, the DNA is TGTGCCAGCAGCCCCCCGCAGGGGCGTAACTATGGCTACACCTTC.

This chain joins TRBV20-1 and TRBJ2-1, with D possibly TRBD2 on 6 matching bases. V was cut by 7 bases and J by 1 base, with 8 bases left in between. From germline, CDR1 is DFQATT and CDR2 SNEGSKA (reference sequence). The CDR3 length is 12 residues. CDR3 amino acids: CSGGTSYNEQFF. The CDR3 coding sequence is TGCAGTGGGGGGACTTCCTACAATGAGCAGTTCTTC.

The chain links TRBV20-1 to TRBJ1-1; 9 nucleotides match TRBD1. Germline CDR1 and CDR2: DFQATT and SNEGSKA (reference sequence). The junction had 10 bases not matched to a gene; V was cut back by 1 base and J by 10 bases. The CDR3 runs to 14 residues. The CDR3 region is CSARVSRDRVSAFF. The CDR3 coding sequence is TGCAGTGCTAGAGTTTCCCGGGACAGGGTTTCAGCTTTCTTT.

This clonotype was seen a few times. The J gene is TRBJ2-7, the V gene TRBV20-1; D perhaps matches TRBD1 (6 bases). Germline-derived CDR1 and CDR2 are DFQATT and SNEGSKA (reference sequence). The CDR3 runs to 14 residues. V lost 1 base to trimming and J lost 3 bases, with 13 bases between them. The CDR3 region is CSARGTVNFYEQYF. The DNA of the CDR3 is TGCAGTGCTAGAGGGACAGTCAATTTCTACGAGCAGTACTTC.